Listed below are T cell receptor beta chains from one sample, sequenced in a study of CD4 T cells in relation to SARS-CoV-2 and coronaviruses. The repertoire was sequenced with immunoSEQ multiplex PCR; TCRdb's copy has only in-frame clones and lacks some. This table holds around 20,000 clones, about 70% found once. No antigens are known for them. Sequencing was performed on CD4+ T cells from PBMCs, cultured in vitro. Receptor source: a human donor in good health. CDR3s include the opening cysteine and the closing phenylalanine or tryptophan. The order of the fields is D gene, V gene, J gene, clone size, CDR3 protein, CDR3 DNA. The D gene is left open where the match is weak. Rows give clone size only sometimes, using once, few, many, or a class for an expanded clone.

NA	TRBV18	TRBJ2-7	NA	CASSPGTGLSYEQYF	TGTGCCAGCTCCCCAGGGACGGGGCTTAGTTACGAGCAGTACTTC
NA	TRBV7-3	TRBJ1-6	NA	CASSPGMNSPLHF	TGTGCCAGCAGCCCGGGGATGAATTCACCCCTCCACTTT
NA	TRBV30	TRBJ2-7	NA	CAWSVGTQYEQYF	TGTGCCTGGAGTGTAGGTACCCAGTACGAGCAGTACTTC
NA	TRBV3-1/TRBV3-2	TRBJ1-4	NA	CASSQEQVWGKLFF	TGTGCCAGCAGCCAAGAGCAGGTTTGGGGAAAACTGTTTTTT
TRBD1	TRBV25-1	TRBJ2-7	NA	CASSGSGTAPDGQYF	TGTGCCAGCAGTGGATCCGGGACAGCCCCAGACGGGCAGTACTTC
NA	TRBV29-1	TRBJ1-1	NA	CSASLTRQNTEAFF	TGCAGCGCCTCACTCACTCGACAGAACACTGAAGCTTTCTTT
NA	TRBV5-1	TRBJ1-5	few	CASSSGPDQPQHF	TGCGCCAGCAGCTCAGGGCCCGATCAGCCCCAGCATTTT
TRBD2	TRBV7-9	TRBJ2-1	NA	CASSRPLAGDANEQFF	TGTGCCAGCAGCAGACCGCTAGCGGGGGACGCCAATGAGCAGTTCTTC
TRBD1	TRBV19	TRBJ2-7	NA	CASSTPWTGGTYEQYF	TGTGCCAGTAGTACCCCCTGGACAGGGGGGACCTACGAGCAGTACTTC
NA	TRBV7-2	TRBJ2-1	NA	CASSLALQRNEQFF	TGTGCCAGCAGCTTAGCGCTTCAGAGGAATGAGCAGTTCTTC
TRBD2	TRBV12-5	TRBJ2-3	NA	CASGLVVAGGPNTQYF	TGTGCTAGTGGCCTTGTCGTGGCGGGAGGGCCTAATACGCAGTATTTT
TRBD1	TRBV7-9	TRBJ1-4	NA	CASSSSRLGTGGEKLFF	TGTGCCAGCAGCTCAAGTCGCCTCGGGACAGGGGGAGAAAAACTGTTTTTT
TRBD2	TRBV6-2/TRBV6-3	TRBJ2-2	NA	CASSSAGGLVGELFF	TGTGCCAGCAGTTCAGCGGGGGGGCTTGTCGGGGAGCTGTTTTTT
NA	TRBV5-6	TRBJ1-1	once	CASSLNRRPEAFF	TGTGCCAGCAGCTTGAACAGGCGGCCTGAAGCTTTCTTT
NA	TRBV6-5	TRBJ1-5	few	CASGRTGTNQPQHF	TGTGCCAGCGGTAGAACCGGGACAAACCAGCCCCAGCATTTT
NA	TRBV14	TRBJ2-7	NA	CASSLQRGNDYEQYF	TGTGCCAGCAGCCTCCAAAGGGGGAACGACTACGAGCAGTACTTC
NA	TRBV4-3	TRBJ1-6	few	CASSQDWGSPYNSPLHF	TGCGCCAGCAGCCAAGATTGGGGGTCTCCGTATAATTCACCCCTCCACTTT
NA	TRBV7-3	TRBJ1-1	NA	CASSLVPGESTEAFF	TGTGCCAGCAGCTTGGTACCGGGGGAAAGCACTGAAGCTTTCTTT
NA	TRBV6-1	TRBJ2-5	once	CASSEAGAGETQYF	TGTGCCAGCAGTGAGGCGGGGGCCGGAGAGACCCAGTACTTC
NA	TRBV2	TRBJ2-3	NA	CASSSSGQSTDTQYF	TGTGCCAGCAGTTCTAGCGGACAGAGCACAGATACGCAGTATTTT
TRBD1	TRBV10-1	TRBJ2-7	NA	CASSKGQGYEQYF	TGCGCCAGCAGTAAGGGACAGGGCTACGAGCAGTACTTC
NA	TRBV23-1	TRBJ2-5	NA	CASSQSWQETQYF	TGCGCCAGCAGTCAATCGTGGCAAGAGACCCAGTACTTC
NA	TRBV6-2/TRBV6-3	TRBJ2-1	NA	CASSYAFAAGSYNEQFF	TGTGCCAGCAGTTACGCGTTTGCGGCGGGGTCCTACAATGAGCAGTTCTTC
NA	TRBV5-4	TRBJ2-5	NA	CASSSERDGETQYF	TGTGCCAGCAGCTCCGAAAGGGACGGAGAGACCCAGTACTTC
NA	TRBV21-1	TRBJ2-3	once	CASSSLGPQNGTDTQYF	TGTGCCAGCAGCTCCTTGGGACCGCAAAACGGCACAGATACGCAGTATTTT
NA	TRBV6-1	TRBJ1-2	few	CASSEDAGNYGYTF	TGTGCCAGCAGTGAAGACGCAGGGAACTATGGCTACACCTTC
TRBD1	TRBV6-5	TRBJ1-5	NA	CASSYSAGQAQPQHF	TGTGCCAGCAGTTACTCTGCGGGACAGGCTCAGCCCCAGCATTTT
NA	TRBV7-2	TRBJ1-2	NA	CASSSWTDYGYTF	TGTGCCAGCAGCTCTTGGACAGACTATGGCTACACCTTC
NA	TRBV5-1	TRBJ2-3	NA	CASSLLGRGVSDTQYF	TGCGCCAGCAGCTTGCTAGGAAGGGGAGTCTCAGATACGCAGTATTTT
NA	TRBV6-2/TRBV6-3	TRBJ1-5	NA	CASSYTLNQPQHF	TGTGCCAGCAGTTACACTCTCAATCAGCCCCAGCATTTT
TRBD1	TRBV18	TRBJ1-2	NA	CASSLTGDWAGYTF	TGTGCCAGCTCACTTACAGGGGACTGGGCTGGCTACACCTTC
NA	TRBV4-1	TRBJ2-5	NA	CASSQYLTETQYF	TGCGCCAGCAGCCAATATTTGACAGAGACCCAGTACTTC
NA	TRBV12-5	TRBJ1-5	few	CASGLVIGGRGNQPQHF	TGTGCTAGTGGTTTGGTTATTGGGGGCAGGGGCAATCAGCCCCAGCATTTT